One sample yielded the 18 T cell receptor beta chains listed below, sequenced in a study of regulatory T cells in long-lasting Graves disease. Documented time point: persistent/refractory GD, antithyroid drugs over 5 years with positive TRAb. RNA from PBMCs was the source of the TCR library. In building TCR beta libraries, iRepertoire HTBI primers were used together with Arm-PCR of CDR3 regions. One entry per CDR3 protein, called by TCRdb with MiXCR from the multiplex PCR reads. The sample contains a few hundred thousand distinct CDR3 sequences, about 20% of which appear only once. The sequenced sample was peripheral blood mononuclear cells (PBMCs), obtained when the disease was refractory, from a patient treated with antithyroid drugs. The receptor source for this set is a female donor with Graves disease.

This clonotype has a count of ten or more. V usage is TRBV7-8 and J usage is TRBJ1-1; 9 bases agree with TRBD1. CDR1 and CDR2 (germline): SGHVS, FQNEAQ. CDR3 length equals 16 residues. The V and J ends lost 7 bases and 5 bases, in that order; junction bases with no gene match: 14. This CDR3 reads CASNPPPYRGPTEAFF. CDR3 sequence (DNA): TGTGCCAGCAACCCACCGCCTTACAGGGGGCCGACTGAAGCTTTCTTT.

This clonotype came up many times. J is TRBJ1-6 and V is TRBV27, with D hard to call. Per the germline V gene, CDR1 is MNHEY and CDR2 is SMNVEV (reference sequence). The germline V and J ends were trimmed by 5 bases and 10 bases, with 15 bases remaining between them. This CDR3 contains 14 residues. CDR3: CASSITNFRSPLHF. CDR3 nucleotide sequence: TGTGCCAGCAGTATAACGAACTTTCGCTCACCCCTCCACTTT.

This clonotype occurred many times. CDR3 in amino acids: CASSFARGGNTEAFF. The CDR3 nucleotides are TGTGCCAGCAGTTTTGCTCGAGGGGGCAACACTGAAGCTTTCTTT. The gene calls are TRBV27 and TRBJ1-1, with 7 bases that match TRBD1. CDR3 length: 15 amino acids. The V gene's germline CDR1 is MNHEY and CDR2 SMNVEV (reference sequence). Trimming at V came to 3 bases and at J to 2 bases, leaving 6 bases not matched to a gene.

Note on this clonotype: A far larger clone is off by one base, so a read error is likely. This chain joins TRBV12-3 or TRBV12-4 and TRBJ1-2; 8 nucleotides agree with TRBD1. This CDR3 is built from 15 residues. The CDR3 protein is CAGSPWTGPGNGYTF. CDR3 coding DNA: TGTGCCGGCAGTCCCTGGACAGGGCCGGGGAATGGCTACACCTTC.

This clonotype was counted ten times or more. This chain links TRBV15 with TRBJ2-7; TRBD1 matches at 9 bases. Germline V lookup: CDR1 LNHNV, CDR2 YYDKDF (reference sequence). The ends lost 5 bases at V and 0 bases at J; junction bases unmatched: 5. The CDR3 has 15 residues. The CDR3 DNA follows: TGTGCCACCAGCGGATTGACAGGGGGCTCCTACGAGCAGTACTTC. Protein product: CATSGLTGGSYEQYF.

Concerning this clonotype itself: A clone one base away is much larger, so this may be a read error. The CDR3 end shows no conserved phenylalanine or tryptophan, and so a read error is likely. The chain carries TRBV24-1 and TRBJ1-2, with 7 bases fitting TRBD1. The V gene's germline CDR1 is KGHDR and CDR2 SFDVKD. The CDR3 is made up of 15 amino acids. The ends lost 4 bases at V and 4 bases at J; junction bases unmatched: 8. CDR3 DNA sequence: TGTGCCACCAGTGACGCGAACTCAGGGGGCTATGGCTACACCCTC. Its translation: CATSDANSGGYGYTL.

This clonotype was counted only a few times. The chain has TRBV7-2 and TRBJ1-1; D gene uncertain. The CDR3 has 15 residues. Trimming left V 5 bases short and J 2 bases short, with 15 bases between. The germline V gene has CDR1 SGHTA and CDR2 FQGNSA. The CDR3 DNA is TGTGCCAGCAGCCTAAAAGGGCGCCTCAACACTGAAGCTTTCTTT. Protein sequence: CASSLKGRLNTEAFF.

In its sample, this clonotype was seen a few times. J is TRBJ1-1 and V is TRBV30; D perhaps matches TRBD1 (5 bases). V shed 0 bases and J shed 6 bases, with 5 bases lying between them. CDR3 length equals 11 residues. Germline CDR1 GTSNPN, CDR2 SVGIG (reference sequence). The CDR3 DNA reads as TGTGCCTGGAGTGTACAGGCTGAAGCTTTCTTT. Protein: CAWSVQAEAFF.

V usage is TRBV28 and J usage is TRBJ2-3; 7 positions match TRBD1. Germline V CDR1 and CDR2: MDHEN, SYDVKM. V lost 1 base and J lost 2; bases outside the gene matches: 9. This CDR3 region has 17 residues. As DNA, the CDR3 is TGTGCCAGCAGTTTATCCATGACAGGGAGCCTCACAGATACGCAGTATTTT. Protein sequence: CASSLSMTGSLTDTQYF. Supplemented by reference TRBV28 and TRBJ2-3, the full variable domain reads DVKVTQSSRYLVKRTGEKVFLECVQDMDHENMFWYRQDPGLGLRLIYFSYDVKMKEKGDIPEGYSVSREKKERFSLILESASTNQTSMYLCASSLSMTGSLTDTQYFGPGTRLTVL.

This clonotype was seen a few times. The CDR3 coding sequence is TGTGCCTGTCTTACAGGGGGTTGGAACACTGAAGCTTTCTTT. As protein: CACLTGGWNTEAFF. The chain has TRBV30 and TRBJ1-1, with 8 positions matching TRBD1. CDR1 GTSNPN and CDR2 SVGIG come from the germline V gene (reference sequence). The CDR3 contains 14 residues. The J segment lost 1 base and the V segment lost 6 bases, leaving 7 bases of the junction unmatched. The whole variable domain, remainder taken from reference TRBV30 and TRBJ1-1, is SQTIHQWPATLVQPVGSPLSLECTVEGTSNPNLYWYRQAAGRGLQLLFYSVGIGQISSEVPQNLSASRPQDRQFILSSKKLLLSDSGFYLCACLTGGWNTEAFFGQGTRLTVV.

Remarks on this clonotype: A much larger clone is a single base away; this may be a read error. This CDR3 is CSHLTGEAQYF. CDR3 nucleotides: TGCAGCCATCTGACAGGAGAGGCCCAGTACTTC. The chain combines TRBV20-1 with TRBJ2-5; D perhaps matches TRBD1 (6 bases). The CDR3 runs to 11 residues. CDR1 is DFQATT and CDR2 is SNEGSKA in the germline V gene (reference sequence).

The sample holds many counts of this clonotype. J is TRBJ1-6 and V is TRBV5-1, with a possible D match to TRBD1 (5 bases). V was pared by 5 bases and J by 8 bases, with 11 bases between. Germline CDR1 is SGHRS and CDR2 is YFSETQ. The CDR3 covers 13 residues. CDR3 loop: CASSRGSDSPLHF. For the CDR3, the DNA is TGCGCCAGCAGTAGGGGATCGGATTCACCCCTCCACTTT.

This clonotype was counted at least ten times. V and J are TRBV7-2 and TRBJ1-4; TRBD1 agrees at 8 bases. This CDR3 contains 17 residues. Trimming cost V 1 base and J 2 bases; bases outside gene matches: 6. From germline, CDR1 is SGHTA and CDR2 FQGNSA. The CDR3 DNA is TGTGCCAGCAGCTTAGGAGACTCAGGGGGCACTAATGAAAAACTGTTTTTT. As protein: CASSLGDSGGTNEKLFF.

V and J are TRBV11-2 and TRBJ2-2; D gene ambiguous. Trimming pared 1 base from V and 6 bases from J, leaving 9 bases between. Per germline, CDR1 SGHAT and CDR2 FQNNGV. The CDR3 extends over 14 amino acids. CDR3 sequence: CASSLVSRPGELFF. The DNA of the CDR3 is TGTGCCAGCAGCTTAGTTTCCAGACCCGGGGAGCTGTTTTTT.

This chain joins TRBV29-1 and TRBJ2-7; TRBD1 matches 8 bases. The CDR3 runs to 12 residues. CDR1 SQVTM and CDR2 ANQGSEA come from the germline V gene. J gave up 2 bases and V 4 bases, and 1 base lay outside the gene matches. CDR3 sequence: CSVGDRPYEQYF. CDR3 nucleotides: TGCAGCGTTGGGGACAGGCCCTACGAGCAGTACTTC.

This sequence joins TRBV19 and TRBJ2-2, with D possibly being TRBD1 (6 bases). Per germline, CDR1 LNHDA and CDR2 SQIVND (reference sequence). V lost 8 bases and J lost 4, with 20 bases in between. The CDR3 sequence is 16 residues long. CDR3 nucleotide sequence: TGTGCCAGTGCCGGGACACATCGTTCCTCCACCGGGGAGCTGTTTTTT. This translates into CASAGTHRSSTGELFF.

This clonotype showed up many times. This chain joins TRBV28 and TRBJ1-2; D remains unclear. The CDR3 is 14 amino acids. The V end lost 5 bases, the J end lost 5 bases, and 15 bases lay between the germline ends. Looked up from germline, CDR1 is MDHEN and CDR2 is SYDVKM. CDR3 sequence: CASSVPDGRYGYTF. The CDR3 region has the DNA TGTGCCAGCAGTGTTCCAGACGGAAGATATGGCTACACCTTC.

Worth noting for this clonotype: Being one base from a much bigger clone, this may be a read error. The chain uses TRBV20-1 and TRBJ1-5, with D unresolved. Germline V gene data show CDR1 as DFQATT and CDR2 as SNEGSKA (reference sequence). The CDR3 contains 14 residues. Trimming cost V 5 bases and J 2 bases, with 13 bases left between them. The CDR3 bases are TGCAGTGCTGGAGTTGGGTTTGGCAATCAGCCCCAGCATTTT. Encoded protein: CSAGVGFGNQPQHF.